The 30 T cell receptor beta chains below were found in one sample sequenced in a study of T cell repertoires in cytomegalovirus infection. For these TCRs, the target antigens are not known. TCRdb analysed the reads with MiXCR anew, one entry per CDR3 protein. The sample lists about a million distinct CDR3 sequences, approximately 31% seen once, with around an eighth in the top ten. The sample was cultured CD8+ T cells from PBMCs, taken from culture after CMV antigen stimulation. These receptors all come from a human donor in good health (CMV status not recorded). Some clones in this sample may be carry-over from other donors' samples.

The chain combines TRBV4-1 with TRBJ2-3, with D possibly TRBD2 on 6 matching bases. Trimming stripped 3 bases from V and 2 bases from J, with 12 bases between. The CDR3 length is 15 residues. Germline-derived CDR1 and CDR2 are MGHRA and YSYEKL. Written as DNA, the CDR3 is TGCGCCAGCAGCCATGCCCGGGACTTCACAGATACGCAGTATTTT. Translated: CASSHARDFTDTQYF.

This clonotype has just a few counts. V and J are TRBV19 and TRBJ1-3; 7 positions match TRBD1. CDR3 length: 12 residues. CDR1 is LNHDA and CDR2 is SQIVND in the germline V gene (reference sequence). With 9 bases clipped from V and 10 bases from J, the junction kept 9 bases outside the gene matches. CDR3 coding DNA: TGTGCCAGAAGGGCAGGGGGAAGGACCATATATTTT. This gives the protein CARRAGGRTIYF.

This clonotype was seen only once. The CDR3 loop reads CSVDSGTGIIRYTF. The CDR3 nucleotides read TGCAGCGTTGACTCCGGGACAGGGATAATCCGCTACACCTTC. This chain joins TRBV29-1 and TRBJ1-2, with 9 bases lining up with TRBD1. This CDR3 comprises 14 residues. Germline V CDR1 and CDR2: SQVTM, ANQGSEA. Trimming cost V 3 bases and J 9 bases; bases outside gene matches: 11.

This rearrangement joins TRBV6-5 to TRBJ2-1, with D unresolved. Per germline, CDR1 MNHEY and CDR2 SVGAGI. V shed 2 bases and J shed 10 bases, with 18 bases lying between them. The CDR3 spans 15 residues. The CDR3 reads CASSYGWADLKEQFF. CDR3 nucleotides: TGTGCCAGCAGTTACGGCTGGGCAGACCTAAAGGAGCAGTTCTTC.

The J gene is TRBJ2-3, the V gene TRBV27; TRBD1 is a possible D gene (7 bases). V dropped 0 bases and J dropped 6 bases, with 16 bases sitting between them. The CDR3 is made up of 16 amino acids. The V gene's germline CDR1 is MNHEY and CDR2 SMNVEV (reference sequence). CDR3 protein: CASSLSPDRAGDTQYF. The CDR3 nucleotides are TGTGCCAGCAGTTTATCCCCAGACAGGGCGGGGGATACGCAGTATTTT.

This chain uses TRBV5-4 with TRBJ2-3; 14 bases are shared with TRBD2. Germline V lookup: CDR1 SGHNT, CDR2 YYREEE (reference sequence). The V segment lost 3 bases and the J segment 5 bases; nucleotides outside the gene matches: 5. The CDR3 covers 16 residues. CDR3 nucleotide sequence: TGTGCCAGCAGCTGGGGACTAGCGGGGGAAGGAGATACGCAGTATTTT. Translation gives CASSWGLAGEGDTQYF.

This sequence joins TRBV5-6 and TRBJ1-1; D unclear. This CDR3 has 12 residues. Trimming cost V 7 bases and J 5 bases, with 12 bases left between them. Germline assignment: CDR1 SGHDT and CDR2 YYEEEE. CDR3 in amino acids: CASGPHGTEAFF. The CDR3, as DNA: TGTGCCAGCGGACCTCACGGGACTGAAGCTTTCTTT.

The sample holds many counts of this clonotype. The genes are TRBV7-6 and TRBJ2-1; TRBD2 aligns across 15 bases. CDR3 size: 17 residues. V lost 6 bases and J lost 7; bases outside the gene matches: 10. In germline, CDR1 is SGHVS, CDR2 FNYEAQ. The CDR3, as DNA: TGTGCCAGCAGGGGACTAGCGGGGGGCCGGCAAGGTAATGAGCAGTTCTTC. It specifies CASRGLAGGRQGNEQFF.

The gene calls are TRBV27 and TRBJ1-6; possible D gene TRBD1, 6 bases. The CDR3 has 17 residues. V dropped 5 bases and J dropped 7 bases, with 21 bases sitting between them. In germline, CDR1 is MNHEY, CDR2 SMNVEV (reference sequence). CDR3 amino acids: CASSLITGNFGNSPLHF. The CDR3 DNA sequence: TGTGCCAGCAGTCTTATTACAGGGAACTTCGGAAATTCACCCCTCCACTTT.

The table lists this clonotype with a few counts. CDR3 DNA: TGTGCCAGCAGTGGGACTCCCGGGGACTATGGCTACACCTTC. This encodes CASSGTPGDYGYTF. The chain joins TRBV6-1 to TRBJ1-2; D unclear. Trimming removed 4 bases from V and 3 bases from J, with 12 bases in between. There are 14 residues in the CDR3. The germline gives CDR1 MNHNS, CDR2 SASEGT.

The chain carries TRBV29-1 and TRBJ2-1; 9 bases fit TRBD2. V gave up 5 bases and J gave up 10 bases; unmatched junction bases: 9. The CDR3 is 13 amino acids. Looked up from germline, CDR1 is SQVTM and CDR2 is ANQGSEA. The CDR3, as DNA: TGCAGCGTTCCTAGGCGGGGGGGGACCGAGCAGTTCTTC. It specifies CSVPRRGGTEQFF.

This clonotype was seen more than once but under ten times. The gene calls are TRBV4-2 and TRBJ2-2; 8 bases align to TRBD2. The CDR3 is made up of 15 amino acids. V was pared by 1 base and J by 10 bases, with 8 bases of the junction left unmatched. Germline CDR1 is LGHNA and CDR2 is YNFKEQ. CDR3 in amino acids: CASSQATTSASELFF. In DNA form, the CDR3 reads TGTGCCAGCAGCCAAGCCACGACTAGCGCCTCGGAGCTGTTTTTT.

This clonotype was detected ten times or more. CDR3 residues: CASSPTERQNTGELFF. The DNA of the CDR3 is TGTGCCAGCAGCCCGACGGAGCGGCAGAACACCGGGGAGCTGTTTTTT. The rearrangement uses TRBV7-6 and TRBJ2-2; tentative D call: TRBD2 (5 bases). The V end lost 5 bases, the J end lost 1 base, and 14 bases lay between the germline ends. This CDR3 is built from 16 residues. Germline V lookup: CDR1 SGHVS, CDR2 FNYEAQ.

This clonotype came up a few times. The chain joins TRBV27 to TRBJ2-5; the D call may be TRBD1 or TRBD2 (6 bases each). V gave up 7 bases and J gave up 4 bases, with 22 bases separating them. The CDR3 runs to 16 residues. Germline CDR1 and CDR2: MNHEY and SMNVEV (reference sequence). The CDR3 spells CASTPFGGGRGETQYF. The CDR3 DNA reads TGTGCCAGCACCCCTTTTGGGGGAGGCAGGGGAGAGACCCAGTACTTC.

This clonotype was found a few times. The chain carries TRBV6-5 and TRBJ1-1; the match to TRBD1 covers 7 bases. From germline, CDR1 is MNHEY and CDR2 SVGAGI. This CDR3 is built from 16 residues. The V and J ends lost 4 bases and 1 base, in that order; junction bases with no gene match: 9. CDR3 loop: CASSWAPGGSNTEAFF. DNA of the CDR3: TGTGCCAGCAGTTGGGCACCAGGGGGGTCGAACACTGAAGCTTTCTTT.

The rearrangement uses TRBV4-1 and TRBJ1-2; maybe TRBD1 (5 bases). There are 15 residues in the CDR3. V was cut by 1 base and J by 4 bases, with 13 bases left in between. The germline V gene encodes CDR1 MGHRA and CDR2 YSYEKL. The CDR3 region has the DNA TGCGCCAGCAGCCAAGCGCCGCCCGGGGCCTATGGCTACACCTTC. Residues: CASSQAPPGAYGYTF.

J is TRBJ1-2 and V is TRBV7-2, with 11 bases matching TRBD1. J gave up 5 bases and V 5 bases, and 10 bases lay outside the gene matches. CDR3 length: 16 residues. The V gene's germline CDR1 is SGHTA and CDR2 FQGNSA. CDR3 amino acids: CASSGLSGTGGYGYTF. The DNA for the CDR3 is TGTGCCAGCAGCGGCCTAAGCGGGACAGGGGGGTATGGCTACACCTTC.

Concerning this clonotype itself: This CDR3 is missing its conserved last phenylalanine or tryptophan, likely due to a read error. This chain uses TRBV6-1 with TRBJ1-6; D not resolved. Per germline, CDR1 MNHNS and CDR2 SASEGT. The CDR3 covers 16 residues. The V and J ends lost 3 bases and 2 bases respectively, with 11 bases between them. This chain's CDR3 is CASSDFEITYNSPLHV. The CDR3 region has the DNA TGTGCCAGCAGTGACTTCGAGATCACCTATAATTCACCCCTCCACGTT.

This clonotype was observed a handful of times. V usage is TRBV6-2 or TRBV6-3 and J usage is TRBJ2-7; D is undetermined. The CDR3 consists of 14 residues. Germline assignment: CDR1 MNHEY and CDR2 SVGEGT. Trimming shortened V by 6 bases and J by 2 bases, and 14 bases separated the two germline ends. CDR3 loop: CASRLLRSAYEQYF. CDR3 nucleotides: TGTGCCAGCAGACTCCTGAGATCGGCCTACGAGCAGTACTTC.

The rearrangement joins TRBV2 to TRBJ1-2; the D gene is possibly TRBD1 (5 bases). The V end was cut by 2 bases, the J end by 4 bases, with 11 bases between. In germline, CDR1 is SNHLY, CDR2 FYNNEI. The CDR3 is 14 residues long. The CDR3 sequence is CASSERVRVYGYTF. The CDR3 DNA sequence: TGTGCCAGCAGTGAAAGGGTCAGGGTCTATGGCTACACCTTC.

This clonotype showed up many times. V gene TRBV7-2 combines with J gene TRBJ2-7; a weak D match, TRBD2 (5 bases). With 5 bases removed from V and 1 base from J, the gap between germline ends came to 12 bases. Germline lookup yields CDR1 SGHTA and CDR2 FQGNSA. This CDR3 comprises 14 residues. As DNA, the CDR3 is TGTGCCAGCAGCCCTGAGGGAAATTCCTACGAGCAGTACGTC. Its translation: CASSPEGNSYEQYV.

This clonotype was counted a few times. The V gene is TRBV20-1, the J gene TRBJ1-5; 8 bases align to TRBD1. Trimming removed 2 bases from V and 7 bases from J; junction bases left unmatched: 7. Germline V gene lookup returns CDR1 DFQATT and CDR2 SNEGSKA (reference sequence). The CDR3 extends over 14 amino acids. CDR3 protein: CSARYRGVDQPQHF. In DNA, the CDR3 is TGCAGTGCTAGATACAGGGGGGTGGACCAGCCCCAGCATTTT.

In the case of this clonotype: A read error is possible here, since a much larger clone lies one base away. V and J are TRBV6-2 or TRBV6-3 and TRBJ2-1, with 7 bases that match TRBD2. Germline lookup yields CDR1 MNHEY and CDR2 SVGEGT. The CDR3 covers 15 residues. V was pared by 6 bases and J by 3 bases, with 8 bases of the junction left unmatched. CDR3 sequence: CASSPRWGGYNEQFF. As DNA, the CDR3 is TGTGCCAGCAGCCCCCGGTGGGGGGGCTACAATGAGCAGTTCTTC.

This clonotype was seen a handful of times. This chain uses TRBV6-1 with TRBJ2-7, with D unresolved. Germline V gene sequence: CDR1 MNHNS, CDR2 SASEGT. V shed 1 base and J shed 3 bases, with 7 bases lying between them. The CDR3 spans 13 residues. Written as DNA, the CDR3 is TGTGCCAGCAGTGAAGGGCTCCTCTACGAGCAGTACTTC. It specifies CASSEGLLYEQYF.

A few counts support this clonotype. The J gene is TRBJ1-6, the V gene TRBV10-3, with TRBD1 matching 7 bases. This CDR3 has 15 amino acids. Germline CDR1 is ENHRY and CDR2 is SYGVKD. The V gene end was trimmed by 0 bases and the J gene end by 7 bases; junction bases not matched to a gene: 3. For the CDR3, the DNA is TGTGCCATCAGTGAGTCTGGGACAGCCAATTCACCCCTCCACTTT. It is translated as CAISESGTANSPLHF.

This clonotype was seen a handful of times. J is TRBJ1-2 and V is TRBV6-5, with 7 bases fitting TRBD1. This CDR3 comprises 15 residues. CDR1 and CDR2 (germline): MNHEY, SVGAGI. V shed 2 bases, J shed 5 bases, and the junction held 8 bases outside the gene matches. Here the CDR3 DNA reads TGTGCCAGCAGTTACGCGTGGGGGACAGATTATGGCTACACCTTC. Translation: CASSYAWGTDYGYTF.

This clonotype was seen more than once but under ten times. The chain has TRBV27 and TRBJ2-5; 7 bases fit TRBD1. Looked up from germline, CDR1 is MNHEY and CDR2 is SMNVEV (reference sequence). Trimming at V came to 3 bases and at J to 5 bases, leaving 21 bases not matched to a gene. CDR3 size: 19 residues. The CDR3 sequence: CASSFWADPGQRARETQYF. CDR3 bases: TGTGCCAGCAGTTTTTGGGCCGACCCGGGACAGAGGGCGCGGGAGACCCAGTACTTC.

The chain links TRBV19 to TRBJ1-2; D is ambiguous. CDR1 and CDR2 from the germline V gene are LNHDA and SQIVND (reference sequence). V was pared by 7 bases and J by 2 bases, with 14 bases between. The CDR3 is made up of 14 amino acids. DNA of the CDR3: TGTGCCAGTACTACGACACAACCAAACTATGGCTACACCTTC. Its translation is CASTTTQPNYGYTF.

This clonotype was seen many times. J is TRBJ2-6 and V is TRBV7-8, with D perhaps matching TRBD1 or TRBD2 (6 bases each). Germline V lookup: CDR1 SGHVS, CDR2 FQNEAQ. The length of the CDR3 is 17 residues. Trimming cost V 2 bases and J 0 bases, with 11 bases left between them. CDR3 region: CASSLLGGLSGANVLTF. In DNA, the CDR3 is TGTGCCAGCAGCTTATTAGGGGGGCTCTCTGGGGCCAACGTCCTGACTTTC.

With regard to this clonotype: A much larger clone lies one base from this, so it may be a read error. The chain links TRBV6-5 to TRBJ2-1; D gene uncertain. The V gene's germline CDR1 is MNHEY and CDR2 SVGAGI. This CDR3 is 13 amino acids long. The CDR3 DNA reads TGTGCCAACAGTACTGGGACCTACAATGAGCAGTTCTTC. Residues: CANSTGTYNEQFF.